These 31 T cell receptor beta chains came from one sample sequenced in a study of blood T cells in healthy people across ages. A sample-barcoded 5' primer and a J-beta primer mix were used in a second PCR of roughly 6 to 12 cycles. MiXCR, run by TCRdb on the 5' RACE reads, gives a single entry per CDR3 protein. The sample lists 1.5 million to 2 million distinct CDR3 sequences, approximately 28% occurring once. The sequenced sample was blood. These receptors were taken from a woman in her 30s in good health.

V is TRBV6-1 and J is TRBJ2-3; possibly TRBD1 for D (8 bases). Germline-derived CDR1 and CDR2 are MNHNS and SASEGT. The V end was cut by 6 bases, the J end by 6 bases, with 25 bases between. The CDR3 totals 17 residues. CDR3 loop: CASRSTGVRRGADTQYF. CDR3 sequence (DNA): TGTGCCAGCAGGTCGACAGGGGTTCGACGGGGGGCCGATACGCAGTATTTT.

CDR3 sequence reads: CASSLSKGTGHTEAFF. The CDR3 DNA is TGTGCCAGCAGTTTATCGAAGGGGACAGGCCACACTGAAGCTTTCTTT. This sequence joins TRBV27 and TRBJ1-1; 8 bases line up with TRBD1. Trimming at V came to 0 bases and at J to 3 bases, leaving 6 bases not matched to a gene. The CDR3 spans 16 residues. Looked up from germline, CDR1 is MNHEY and CDR2 is SMNVEV (reference sequence).

This clonotype was seen only a few times. The V and J genes are TRBV29-1 and TRBJ2-7, with D perhaps matching TRBD1 (6 bases). Trimming shortened V by 4 bases and J by 2 bases, and 12 bases separated the two germline ends. The germline CDR1 and CDR2 sequences are SQVTM and ANQGSEA. The CDR3 has 13 residues. The CDR3 loop reads CSVASGATYEQYF. The CDR3, as DNA: TGCAGCGTTGCGTCAGGGGCCACCTACGAGCAGTACTTC.

V gene TRBV7-8 combines with J gene TRBJ2-5, with 8 bases fitting TRBD2. Trimming removed 2 bases from V and 11 bases from J; junction bases left unmatched: 10. Germline V CDR1 and CDR2: SGHVS, FQNEAQ. CDR3 length equals 14 residues. CDR3 sequence: CASSLFLPEREQYF. The CDR3 nucleotides read TGTGCCAGCAGCTTATTTCTACCAGAGCGGGAGCAGTACTTC.

This clonotype came up many times. This chain uses TRBV7-2 with TRBJ2-3; D not certain. V was shortened by 1 base and J by 6 bases, with 8 bases between the two germline ends. The CDR3 covers 13 residues. CDR1 and CDR2 from the germline V gene are SGHTA and FQGNSA. CDR3 in DNA: TGTGCCAGCAGCTTAGTGGTCGGTGATACGCAGTATTTT. Protein sequence: CASSLVVGDTQYF.

Regarding this clonotype: This may come from a read error, since a much larger clone is one base off. The genes are TRBV5-1 and TRBJ2-7; the D call may be TRBD1 or TRBD2 (5 bases each). The V gene's germline CDR1 is SGHRS and CDR2 YFSETQ. This CDR3 has 12 amino acids. The CDR3 sequence: CVSSLGPGEQYF. The CDR3 DNA reads as TGCGTCAGCAGCTTGGGGCCGGGGGAGCAGTACTTC.

This clonotype was counted ten times or more. The chain links TRBV10-2 to TRBJ2-7; tentatively, D is TRBD2 (5 bases). In germline, CDR1 is WSHSY, CDR2 SAAADI. This CDR3 spans 13 amino acids. V lost 6 bases, J lost 7 bases, and 16 bases lay in between. The chain's CDR3 is CASRDMVSGEQYF. Here the CDR3 DNA reads TGCGCCAGCAGGGATATGGTCTCGGGGGAGCAGTACTTC.

The genes are TRBV29-1 and TRBJ1-1; D uncertain. V gave up 8 bases and J gave up 1 base, with 11 bases separating them. In germline, CDR1 is SQVTM, CDR2 ANQGSEA. The CDR3 is 12 amino acids. The CDR3 bases are TGCAGCTCCGGGCAGCCGAACACTGAAGCTTTCTTT. Translated: CSSGQPNTEAFF.

This clonotype appeared many times. The gene calls are TRBV7-9 and TRBJ2-4, with D possibly being TRBD1 (5 bases). The J call may be in error: the DNA end matches TRBJ2-7 better. CDR1 SEHNR and CDR2 FQNEAQ come from the germline V gene (reference sequence). The CDR3 spans 12 residues. CDR3: CASSPAGNEQYF. CDR3 nucleotide sequence: TGTGCCAGCAGCCCAGCAGGGAACGAGCAGTACTTC.

This clonotype was counted between two and nine times. V usage is TRBV5-1 and J usage is TRBJ2-1; D gene unclear. The CDR3 runs to 13 residues. The ends were cut back, 6 bases at V and 2 bases at J, with 9 bases in the middle. Germline CDR1 SGHRS, CDR2 YFSETQ. The CDR3: CASTRRTYNEQFF. CDR3 bases: TGCGCCAGCACAAGGAGAACCTACAATGAGCAGTTCTTC.

This clonotype was counted ten times or more. The chain employs TRBV4-3 and TRBJ2-7; TRBD2 matches 13 bases. Per the germline V gene, CDR1 is LGHNA and CDR2 is YSLEER. V gave up 4 bases and J gave up 4 bases; unmatched junction bases: 4. The CDR3 totals 15 residues. CDR3: CASSPGLAGRYEQYF. The CDR3 DNA reads TGCGCCAGCAGCCCGGGACTAGCGGGAAGGTACGAGCAGTACTTC.

This clonotype was seen a single time. The chain joins TRBV5-1 to TRBJ2-5; no clear D gene. CDR1 and CDR2 from the germline V gene are SGHRS and YFSETQ. Trimming pared 2 bases from V and 11 bases from J, leaving 13 bases between. This CDR3 spans 12 amino acids. CDR3 loop: CASSFGRNEQYF. CDR3 bases: TGCGCCAGCAGCTTCGGACGAAATGAGCAGTACTTC. Full variable domain (outside the CDR3, taken from reference TRBV5-1 and TRBJ2-5): KAGVTQTPRYLIKTRGQQVTLSCSPISGHRSVSWYQQTPGQGLQFLFEYFSETQRNKGNFPGRFSGRQFSNSRSEMNVSTLELGDSALYLCASSFGRNEQYFGPGTRLLVL.

This chain links TRBV3-1 with TRBJ2-1; the match to TRBD2 covers 7 bases. This CDR3 contains 18 residues. Germline values: CDR1 LGHDT, CDR2 YNNKEL (reference sequence). The ends lost 4 bases at V and 6 bases at J; junction bases unmatched: 18. The CDR3 DNA reads TGTGCCAGCAGCCGGCCAGCACCCGGTGGGGGGGGAGTCAATGAGCAGTTCTTC. This translates into CASSRPAPGGGGVNEQFF.

This clonotype was detected only a few times. V usage is TRBV27 and J usage is TRBJ1-2; TRBD1 is a possible D gene (5 bases). V lost 8 bases and J lost 6, with 19 bases in between. The CDR3 is 14 residues long. From germline, CDR1 is MNHEY and CDR2 SMNVEV (reference sequence). DNA of the CDR3: TGTGCCAGCTCTCCGCCAGGGTGGTCGGATGGCTACACCTTC. It codes for CASSPPGWSDGYTF.

The chain employs TRBV29-1 and TRBJ1-2, with D possibly matching TRBD1 (6 bases). The V and J ends lost 7 bases and 4 bases respectively, with 16 bases between them. CDR3 size: 13 residues. The V gene's germline CDR1 is SQVTM and CDR2 ANQGSEA. The CDR3 protein is CSDTWGRGYGYTF. CDR3 in DNA: TGCAGCGATACATGGGGGCGAGGCTATGGCTACACCTTC.

The table lists this clonotype with a few counts. This rearrangement joins TRBV20-1 to TRBJ2-5, with TRBD2 matching 9 bases. V gave up 0 bases and J gave up 7 bases; unmatched junction bases: 6. The CDR3 runs to 14 residues. Germline-derived CDR1 and CDR2 are DFQATT and SNEGSKA (reference sequence). The CDR3 nucleotides read TGCAGTGCTAGAGATTGGCGGGAGGGCCTGACCCAGTACTTC. Translating it yields CSARDWREGLTQYF.

This clonotype was counted at least ten times. V usage is TRBV12-3 or TRBV12-4 and J usage is TRBJ2-7; the D gene could be TRBD1 or TRBD2 (5 bases each). CDR3 size: 13 residues. V was pared by 4 bases and J by 5 bases, with 12 bases between. In DNA form, the CDR3 reads TGTGCCAGCAGTTCTGGGACGGCGGACGAGCAGTACTTC. This translates into CASSSGTADEQYF.

The V and J genes are TRBV12-3 or TRBV12-4 and TRBJ1-5, with 9 bases identical to TRBD1. This CDR3 spans 16 amino acids. The V segment lost 3 bases and the J segment 8 bases; nucleotides outside the gene matches: 11. The CDR3 bases are TGTGCCAGCAGTTTCTCGGACACAGGGGGCATAGAGCCCCAGCATTTT. Residues: CASSFSDTGGIEPQHF.

The gene calls are TRBV12-3 or TRBV12-4 and TRBJ1-2, with D uncertain. V gave up 3 bases and J gave up 3 bases, with 8 bases separating them. The CDR3 consists of 13 residues. CDR3 amino acids: CASSFPRYYGYTF. CDR3 in DNA: TGTGCCAGCAGTTTCCCCAGGTACTATGGCTACACCTTC.

The chain carries TRBV20-1 and TRBJ2-3; 9 nucleotides line up with TRBD2. The CDR3 runs to 15 residues. The V and J ends lost 3 bases and 2 bases, in that order; junction bases with no gene match: 6. CDR1 DFQATT and CDR2 SNEGSKA come from the germline V gene (reference sequence). The CDR3 loop reads CSASSREGLTDTQYF. The CDR3 DNA reads as TGCAGTGCTAGTTCGCGGGAGGGCCTCACAGATACGCAGTATTTT.

This clonotype has just a few counts. This chain links TRBV7-9 with TRBJ2-1, with 7 bases aligning to TRBD1. The V gene end was trimmed by 6 bases and the J gene end by 8 bases; junction bases not matched to a gene: 10. Germline V gives CDR1 SEHNR, CDR2 FQNEAQ (reference sequence). CDR3 length: 14 amino acids. CDR3 sequence: CASSLLQGSDEQFF. CDR3 DNA: TGTGCCAGCAGTTTACTACAGGGGAGCGATGAGCAGTTCTTC.

The chain is built from TRBV12-3 or TRBV12-4 and TRBJ1-4, with D perhaps TRBD1 (5 bases). The CDR3 sequence is 17 residues long. V gave up 5 bases and J gave up 5 bases, with 21 bases separating them. In nucleotides, the CDR3 is TGTGCCAGCAGTCTCGTCCCGGGACGGGGAGGGAATGAAAAACTGTTTTTT. This sequence encodes CASSLVPGRGGNEKLFF.

A word on this clonotype: This may be a read error, as it is one base from a much larger clone. The chain uses TRBV20-1 and TRBJ2-7; D may be TRBD1 or TRBD2 (6 bases each). CDR3 length: 11 residues. CDR1 and CDR2 (germline): DFQATT, SNEGSKA (reference sequence). CDR3 in DNA: TGCAGTGCTTCCGGGGGCTACGATCAGTACTTC. This translates into CSASGGYDQYF.

Comments on this clonotype: One end of the junction is discordant with germline, which a read error may explain. The chain joins TRBV29-1 to TRBJ2-1; D may correspond to TRBD1 or TRBD2 (6 bases each). The CDR3 is 16 amino acids. Germline CDR1 reads SQVTM; CDR2 reads ANQGSEA. The CDR3 region has the DNA TGCTGCGTTGAAGATTTGGGGGGCAGGGATTACAATGAGCAGTTCTTC. Protein: CCVEDLGGRDYNEQFF.

This clonotype was observed many times. The rearrangement uses TRBV5-1 and TRBJ2-3; perhaps TRBD1 as D (6 bases). CDR1 is SGHRS, CDR2 YFSETQ, per germline. The CDR3 consists of 14 residues. V was trimmed by 4 bases and J by 4 bases, leaving 13 bases between them. CDR3 nucleotide sequence: TGCGCCAGCAGCATTACAGGGTTTTCAGATACGCAGTATTTT. The encoded protein is CASSITGFSDTQYF.

This clonotype was recorded a few times. V gene TRBV27 combines with J gene TRBJ2-3; perhaps D is TRBD1 or TRBD2 (5 bases each). The CDR3 is 13 residues long. V was pared by 3 bases and J by 10 bases, with 14 bases between. Germline CDR1 is MNHEY and CDR2 is SMNVEV (reference sequence). This CDR3 reads CASSFKGTDAQYF. Written as DNA, the CDR3 is TGTGCCAGCAGTTTTAAGGGGACGGATGCGCAGTATTTT.

The gene calls are TRBV12-3 or TRBV12-4 and TRBJ1-6, with unresolved D. The CDR3 loop spans 13 amino acids. The V end lost 6 bases, the J end lost 9 bases, and 12 bases lay between the germline ends. CDR3 DNA sequence: TGTGCCAGCAGGCCGGGTGTCAGTTCACCCCTCCACTTT. It yields the protein CASRPGVSSPLHF.

V is TRBV20-1 and J is TRBJ2-5; possibly TRBD1 for D (6 bases). Germline V lookup: CDR1 DFQATT, CDR2 SNEGSKA (reference sequence). V was pared by 2 bases and J by 5 bases, with 12 bases between. The CDR3 has 13 amino acids. This chain's CDR3 is CSARNPGDETQYF. The DNA for the CDR3 is TGCAGTGCTAGAAACCCAGGGGATGAGACCCAGTACTTC.

The sample holds a few counts of this clonotype. V and J are TRBV27 and TRBJ2-1; D might be TRBD1 (6 bases). The V gene's germline CDR1 is MNHEY and CDR2 SMNVEV (reference sequence). This CDR3 is built from 13 residues. The V and J ends lost 5 bases and 7 bases respectively, with 12 bases between them. This CDR3 is CASSRDTENEQFF. The DNA for the CDR3 is TGTGCCAGCAGTAGGGACACGGAAAATGAGCAGTTCTTC.

Only a few counts were recorded for this clonotype. This chain connects TRBV3-1 to TRBJ2-5; D gene ambiguous. V shed 0 bases and J shed 0 bases, with 8 bases lying between them. CDR1 is LGHDT and CDR2 is YNNKEL in the germline V gene (reference sequence). This CDR3 spans 15 amino acids. The CDR3 coding sequence is TGTGCCAGCAGCCAAGATCTCAGTAACCAAGAGACCCAGTACTTC. Its protein product is CASSQDLSNQETQYF.

The gene calls are TRBV7-8 and TRBJ2-7; D is possibly TRBD2 (6 bases). Trimming stripped 5 bases from V and 1 base from J, with 12 bases between. Germline assignment: CDR1 SGHVS and CDR2 FQNEAQ. The CDR3 extends over 14 amino acids. CDR3 region: CASSPIAVSYEQYF. The CDR3 DNA follows: TGTGCCAGCAGCCCCATAGCGGTGTCCTACGAGCAGTACTTC.